This passage covers 20 T cell receptor beta chains from one sample sequenced in a study of T cells after yellow fever vaccination. TCRdb itself ran the 5' RACE reads through MiXCR, one entry per CDR3 protein. The table records some 300,000 distinct CDR3 sequences, roughly 10% of them present only once. The material sequenced was CD4+ T cells sorted from PBMCs, taken 45 days after the yellow fever booster vaccination. The receptors originated from a man younger than 35 who received the YFV17D yellow fever vaccine.

This chain links TRBV11-2 with TRBJ2-3; D remains ambiguous. With 4 bases removed from V and 4 bases from J, the gap between germline ends came to 9 bases. In germline, CDR1 is SGHAT, CDR2 FQNNGV. The CDR3 runs to 13 residues. CDR3 sequence: CASSSRLPDTQYF. Here the CDR3 DNA reads TGTGCCAGCAGCTCAAGACTTCCAGATACGCAGTATTTT. The full variable domain, completed using reference TRBV11-2 and TRBJ2-3, is EAGVAQSPRYKIIEKRQSVAFWCNPISGHATLYWYQQILGQGPKLLIQFQNNGVVDDSQLPKDRFSAERLKGVDSTLKIQPAKLEDSAVYLCASSSRLPDTQYFGPGTRLTVL.

This clonotype showed up just a few times. The V gene is TRBV12-3 or TRBV12-4, the J gene TRBJ2-5; no clear D. Trimming removed 5 bases at V and 4 bases at J, with 11 bases between. This CDR3 region has 13 residues. The CDR3 coding sequence is TGTGCCAGCAGTCGGCAGGTTGCAGAGACCCAGTACTTC. It translates to CASSRQVAETQYF.

This clonotype was found a few times. This chain links TRBV10-1 with TRBJ2-7; D may correspond to TRBD1 or TRBD2 (5 bases each). In germline, CDR1 is WNHNN, CDR2 SYGVQD (reference sequence). V was shortened by 2 bases and J by 7 bases, with 15 bases between the two germline ends. The CDR3 spans 14 residues. The CDR3 protein is CASSEGTPRGEQYF. In nucleotides, the CDR3 is TGCGCCAGCAGTGAGGGGACCCCCCGAGGGGAGCAGTACTTC.

The J gene is TRBJ1-4, the V gene TRBV2; 9 nucleotides line up with TRBD1. V lost 7 bases to trimming and J lost 5 bases; unmatched junction nucleotides: 5. The CDR3 sequence is 14 residues long. From germline, CDR1 is SNHLY and CDR2 FYNNEI. CDR3 protein: CASNPGTGNEKLFF. The CDR3 nucleotides read TGTGCCAGCAACCCCGGGACAGGGAATGAAAAACTGTTTTTT.

The gene calls are TRBV7-9 and TRBJ1-5, with TRBD1 identical over 9 bases. The germline gives CDR1 SEHNR, CDR2 FQNEAQ (reference sequence). The length of the CDR3 is 15 residues. V was clipped by 3 bases and J by 5 bases; unmatched bases: 5. The CDR3 DNA reads as TGTGCCAGCAGCTTTGGGACAGGGATTTATCAGCCCCAGCATTTT. It translates to CASSFGTGIYQPQHF.

This clonotype was seen a handful of times. This chain uses TRBV4-3 with TRBJ2-4; D call uncertain. The germline V gene has CDR1 LGHNA and CDR2 YSLEER. The CDR3 loop spans 17 amino acids. Trimming stripped 1 base from V and 0 bases from J, with 13 bases between. The CDR3 sequence: CASSQGVRVLAKNIQYF. Written as DNA, the CDR3 is TGCGCCAGCAGCCAAGGGGTTCGGGTGTTAGCCAAAAACATTCAGTACTTC.

This clonotype was counted between two and nine times. The gene calls are TRBV7-8 and TRBJ1-3; D is possibly TRBD1 (5 bases). This CDR3 comprises 14 residues. V was pared by 4 bases and J by 4 bases, with 11 bases between. From germline, CDR1 is SGHVS and CDR2 FQNEAQ. The CDR3 protein is CASSWPGRGNTIYF. Here the CDR3 DNA reads TGTGCCAGCAGCTGGCCGGGGCGAGGAAACACCATATATTTT. Supplemented by reference TRBV7-8 and TRBJ1-3, the full variable domain reads GAGVSQSPRYKVAKRGQDVALRCDPISGHVSLFWYQQALGQGPEFLTYFQNEAQLDKSGLPSDRFFAERPEGSVSTLKIQRTQQEDSAVYLCASSWPGRGNTIYFGEGSWLTVV.

A few counts support this clonotype. The genes are TRBV7-9 and TRBJ2-7; D remains unclear. Trimming cost V 0 bases and J 0 bases, with 12 bases left between them. CDR1 and CDR2 from the germline V gene are SEHNR and FQNEAQ (reference sequence). This CDR3 is 16 amino acids long. The DNA for the CDR3 is TGTGCCAGCAGCTTAGCGGTTGGGCAAGGCTCCTACGAGCAGTACTTC. Translated: CASSLAVGQGSYEQYF.

The genes are TRBV20-1 and TRBJ2-3, with TRBD2 identical over 9 bases. This CDR3 comprises 14 residues. Germline values: CDR1 DFQATT, CDR2 SNEGSKA (reference sequence). V trimming: 5 bases; J trimming: 0 bases; junction bases outside the gene matches: 3. The CDR3 coding sequence is TGCAGTGCTGCGGGGGGGCTAAGCACAGATACGCAGTATTTT. Translating it yields CSAAGGLSTDTQYF.

The chain carries TRBV5-1 and TRBJ1-3, with D uncertain. Germline V gene data show CDR1 as SGHRS and CDR2 as YFSETQ. The V end lost 0 bases, the J end lost 4 bases, and 14 bases lay between the germline ends. This CDR3 has 16 amino acids. The CDR3 sequence is CASSLVSTGLGNTIYF. The CDR3 region has the DNA TGCGCCAGCAGCTTGGTCTCCACGGGTCTCGGAAACACCATATATTTT.

There are many counts of this clonotype. The chain uses TRBV5-1 and TRBJ1-6; D is uncertain. This CDR3 is built from 12 residues. Trimming took 3 bases from V and 8 from J, leaving 6 bases between them. The germline CDR1 and CDR2 sequences are SGHRS and YFSETQ. CDR3 region: CASSWPDSPLHF. The CDR3, as DNA: TGCGCCAGCAGCTGGCCTGATTCACCCCTCCACTTT.

V gene TRBV9 combines with J gene TRBJ1-3; D may be TRBD1 (5 bases). The CDR3 is 16 residues long. Germline V lookup: CDR1 SGDLS, CDR2 YYNGEE. The V gene lost 0 bases and the J gene lost 8 bases, with 18 bases spanning the gap. CDR3: CASSVASGEIWDTIYF. The CDR3 coding sequence is TGTGCCAGCAGCGTAGCTTCGGGGGAGATTTGGGACACCATATATTTT.

The chain combines TRBV7-2 with TRBJ1-5; TRBD1 might be the D (5 bases). V was clipped by 5 bases and J by 2 bases, with 7 bases between them. The CDR3 length is 13 residues. The germline gives CDR1 SGHTA, CDR2 FQGNSA. DNA of the CDR3: TGTGCCAGCAGCGACAGCGGCAATCAGCCCCAGCATTTT. The encoded protein is CASSDSGNQPQHF.

A few counts support this clonotype. V usage is TRBV20-1 and J usage is TRBJ1-2; D not resolved. The CDR3 length is 12 residues. Per the germline V gene, CDR1 is DFQATT and CDR2 is SNEGSKA (reference sequence). The V end was cut by 5 bases, the J end by 4 bases, with 11 bases between. CDR3 nucleotides: TGCAGTGCTGGGCCAAAATTCTATGGCTACACCTTC. It translates to CSAGPKFYGYTF.

A few counts support this clonotype. This sequence joins TRBV7-8 and TRBJ2-5; TRBD2 agrees at 8 bases. Germline CDR1 and CDR2: SGHVS and FQNEAQ. The J segment lost 5 bases and the V segment lost 4 bases, leaving 15 bases of the junction unmatched. The CDR3 is 17 amino acids. The CDR3 spells CASSSGRIAGFGETQYF. In DNA form, the CDR3 reads TGTGCCAGCAGCTCCGGGAGGATAGCGGGGTTTGGGGAGACCCAGTACTTC. The complete variable domain, with remaining parts taken from reference TRBV7-8 and TRBJ2-5, reads GAGVSQSPRYKVAKRGQDVALRCDPISGHVSLFWYQQALGQGPEFLTYFQNEAQLDKSGLPSDRFFAERPEGSVSTLKIQRTQQEDSAVYLCASSSGRIAGFGETQYFGPGTRLLVL.

The chain joins TRBV27 to TRBJ2-2, with a weak D call TRBD1 (6 bases). The V gene's germline CDR1 is MNHEY and CDR2 SMNVEV (reference sequence). V gave up 1 base and J gave up 4 bases, with 10 bases separating them. This CDR3 is built from 15 residues. The CDR3 nucleotides are TGTGCCAGCAGTTTATTGGCAGGGGTCACCGGGGAGCTGTTTTTT. This encodes CASSLLAGVTGELFF.

The CDR3 sequence is CAMRTRLTGELFF. The CDR3 nucleotides are TGTGCCATGCGGACACGTCTGACCGGGGAGCTGTTTTTT. The chain carries TRBV6-1 and TRBJ2-2; the D gene is possibly TRBD1 (5 bases). Germline V gene data show CDR1 as MNHNS and CDR2 as SASEGT. V was cut by 10 bases and J by 5 bases, with 14 bases left in between. This CDR3 comprises 13 residues.

This clonotype appeared many times. The J gene is TRBJ2-7, the V gene TRBV5-1; possible D gene TRBD2, 5 bases. This CDR3 contains 13 residues. Trimming left V 2 bases short and J 2 bases short, with 8 bases between. Germline V gives CDR1 SGHRS, CDR2 YFSETQ. CDR3 sequence: CASSFEGPYEQYF. CDR3 nucleotide sequence: TGCGCCAGCAGCTTCGAGGGCCCCTACGAGCAGTACTTC.

This chain links TRBV10-3 with TRBJ2-3; D is unclear. Trimming removed 8 bases at V and 0 bases at J, with 9 bases between. The CDR3 totals 13 residues. The germline V gene has CDR1 ENHRY and CDR2 SYGVKD. The CDR3 DNA follows: TGTGCCATCCGGCCGCTGAGCACAGATACGCAGTATTTT. Amino acids: CAIRPLSTDTQYF.

The chain carries TRBV20-1 and TRBJ2-3; D not resolved. The CDR3 has 12 residues. The V end lost 2 bases, the J end lost 2 bases, and 5 bases lay between the germline ends. The germline V gene encodes CDR1 DFQATT and CDR2 SNEGSKA (reference sequence). CDR3 DNA: TGCAGTGCTAGAACCCCCACAGATACGCAGTATTTT. The encoded protein is CSARTPTDTQYF.